A single sample is the source of the 32 T cell receptor beta chains below, sequenced in a study of T cell responses to AZD1222 COVID-19 vaccine. TCRdb's copy holds only in-frame clones and misses some; the assay was immunoSEQ multiplex PCR. This sample has 150,000 or so clones, with under 95% found just once. The sample was peripheral blood, taken on day 0 of AZD1222 vaccination. The source is an adult in good health.

This clone came up a few times. This chain joins TRBV28 and TRBJ2-7, with 14 bases matching TRBD2. Per germline, CDR1 MDHEN and CDR2 SYDVKM. CDR3 size: 14 residues. V gave up 4 bases and J gave up 7 bases; unmatched junction bases: 3. CDR3 region: CASSWGLAGVEQYF. The CDR3 DNA reads as TGTGCCAGCAGTTGGGGACTAGCGGGAGTAGAGCAGTACTTC. Drawing the rest from reference TRBV28 and TRBJ2-7, the complete variable domain is DVKVTQSSRYLVKRTGEKVFLECVQDMDHENMFWYRQDPGLGLRLIYFSYDVKMKEKGDIPEGYSVSREKKERFSLILESASTNQTSMYLCASSWGLAGVEQYFGPGTRLTVT.

CDR3 coding DNA: TGTGCCATCAGTGAGGGTCTCTATGGCTACACCTTC. Its protein product is CAISEGLYGYTF. The chain joins TRBV10-3 to TRBJ1-2; D not certain. This CDR3 has 12 residues. V shed 2 bases and J shed 4 bases, with 5 bases lying between them. Germline CDR1 and CDR2: ENHRY and SYGVKD.

In DNA form, the CDR3 reads TGTGCCAGCAGTTCCGCCGACAGGGGGCCCTATGGTGAGACCCAGTACTTC. Protein: CASSSADRGPYGETQYF. V is TRBV6-2 or TRBV6-3 and J is TRBJ2-5, with 10 positions matching TRBD1. Trimming cost V 4 bases and J 5 bases; bases outside gene matches: 13. The CDR3 spans 17 residues. Germline values: CDR1 MNHEY, CDR2 SVGEGT.

The J gene is TRBJ2-7, the V gene TRBV29-1, with D perhaps matching TRBD1 (5 bases). With 5 bases removed from V and 1 base from J, the gap between germline ends came to 12 bases. Germline V lookup: CDR1 SQVTM, CDR2 ANQGSEA. This CDR3 is 13 amino acids long. CDR3 amino acids: CSVRQTPSYEQYF. In DNA, the CDR3 is TGCAGCGTTCGACAGACACCGTCCTACGAGCAGTACTTC.

As concerns this clone: Other DNA sequences in the sample encode the same CDR3. This chain uses TRBV3-1 (or the pseudogene TRBV3-2) with TRBJ2-7; tentatively, D is TRBD2 (6 bases). Germline CDR1 LGHDT, CDR2 YNNKEL (reference sequence). This CDR3 comprises 15 residues. V dropped 1 base and J dropped 7 bases, with 17 bases sitting between them. In nucleotides, the CDR3 is TGTGCCAGCAGCCAAGTAATGGGCGGGGTGGGTGAGCAGTACTTC. Translation: CASSQVMGGVGEQYF.

This clone was observed once. The rearrangement uses TRBV9 and TRBJ2-1, with D maybe TRBD1 (6 bases). This CDR3 contains 14 residues. V lost 4 bases and J 7 bases, leaving 15 bases between the germline ends. Looked up from germline, CDR1 is SGDLS and CDR2 is YYNGEE. The CDR3 nucleotides read TGTGCCAGCAGCTTAGGACAGCCCTGGAATGAGCAGTTCTTC. Translating it yields CASSLGQPWNEQFF.

The chain uses TRBV6-6 and TRBJ2-7; D may be TRBD1 (7 bases). V shed 2 bases and J shed 0 bases, with 14 bases lying between them. The CDR3 runs to 16 residues. Germline V lookup: CDR1 MNHNY, CDR2 SVGAGI (reference sequence). CDR3 loop: CASSYAGTETSYEQYF. The CDR3, as DNA: TGTGCCAGCAGTTACGCGGGGACAGAGACCTCCTACGAGCAGTACTTC.

The chain links TRBV5-6 to TRBJ2-2; D may match TRBD1 or TRBD2 (6 bases each). There are 18 residues in the CDR3. Germline V CDR1 and CDR2: SGHDT, YYEEEE. Trimming removed 1 base at V and 5 bases at J, with 21 bases between. The CDR3 nucleotides read TGTGCCAGCAGCTTGTGGGCGCTTTCGGGGGCTGGAACCGGGGAGCTGTTTTTT. Its protein product is CASSLWALSGAGTGELFF.

The chain combines TRBV28 with TRBJ1-2; 8 bases match TRBD1. The CDR3 sequence is 17 residues long. The germline V gene has CDR1 MDHEN and CDR2 SYDVKM. V gave up 4 bases and J gave up 4 bases; unmatched junction bases: 14. For the CDR3, the DNA is TGTGCCAGCAGTTACGGACAGGGAAGTGGGGGGGTCTATGGCTACACCTTC. It is translated as CASSYGQGSGGVYGYTF.

This chain joins TRBV12-5 and TRBJ1-2; 12 bases are shared with TRBD1. CDR1 is LGHNT, CDR2 FRNRAP, per germline. V lost 2 bases and J lost 4; bases outside the gene matches: 5. This CDR3 region has 16 residues. DNA of the CDR3: TGTGCTAGTGGTTTGTACGGGACAGGGGGCGTCTATGGCTACACCTTC. Protein: CASGLYGTGGVYGYTF.

This sequence joins TRBV27 and TRBJ1-2; a possible D gene is TRBD1 (5 bases). Germline CDR1 and CDR2: MNHEY and SMNVEV (reference sequence). The CDR3 spans 14 residues. Trimming pared 3 bases from V and 4 bases from J, leaving 12 bases between. The CDR3 sequence is CASSLGVGGYGYTF. The CDR3 DNA reads as TGTGCCAGCAGTTTGGGAGTGGGGGGCTATGGCTACACCTTC.

V gene TRBV12-3 or TRBV12-4 combines with J gene TRBJ1-1; the D is unclear. Trimming stripped 4 bases from V and 8 bases from J, with 8 bases between. The CDR3 has 11 residues. The CDR3: CASSSSGEAFF. DNA for the CDR3: TGTGCCAGCAGTTCCTCTGGGGAAGCTTTCTTT.

The chain couples TRBV21-1 to TRBJ1-4; the table assigns TRBD1, which was not confirmed against the DNA. TRBV21-1 is described as a pseudogene. The CDR3 loop spans 14 amino acids. In DNA form, the CDR3 reads TGTGCCATACAGGGGGGCAGGGTCGATGAAAAACTGTTTTTT. Its translation is CAIQGGRVDEKLFF.

As concerns this clone: Other DNA sequences in the same sample also yield this CDR3. J is TRBJ2-3 and V is TRBV7-2; 7 bases are a match to TRBD2. The V segment lost 2 bases and the J segment 3 bases; nucleotides outside the gene matches: 5. CDR1 is SGHTA and CDR2 is FQGNSA in the germline V gene. The CDR3 spans 15 residues. The CDR3 loop is CASSLSGRGTDTQYF. For the CDR3, the DNA is TGTGCCAGCAGCTTATCGGGGAGGGGAACAGATACGCAGTATTTT.

The chain carries TRBV27 and TRBJ1-2; the D gene is possibly TRBD1 (6 bases). Trimming cost V 7 bases and J 3 bases, with 15 bases left between them. There are 14 residues in the CDR3. Germline loops: CDR1 MNHEY, CDR2 SMNVEV (reference sequence). CDR3 loop: CASTQTTGDYGYTF. CDR3 bases: TGTGCCAGCACCCAAACGACAGGAGACTATGGCTACACCTTC.

V usage is TRBV29-1 and J usage is TRBJ1-1; D ambiguous. V lost 4 bases and J 3 bases, leaving 6 bases between the germline ends. Germline CDR1 and CDR2: SQVTM and ANQGSEA. The CDR3 length is 11 residues. CDR3 in amino acids: CSVGMDTEAFF. The CDR3, as DNA: TGCAGCGTTGGGATGGACACTGAAGCTTTCTTT.

This chain links TRBV11-2 with TRBJ1-1; no definite D call. CDR3 length: 13 amino acids. Germline CDR1 is SGHAT and CDR2 is FQNNGV. V dropped 1 base and J dropped 6 bases, with 9 bases sitting between them. The DNA for the CDR3 is TGTGCCAGCAGCTTAGGCCGGGGTTCTGAAGCTTTCTTT. Translated: CASSLGRGSEAFF.

The chain combines TRBV5-1 with TRBJ2-7, with 11 nucleotides matching TRBD2. This CDR3 spans 15 amino acids. Losses at the gene ends were 3 bases for V and 1 base for J; bases not matched to a gene: 3. Germline CDR1 SGHRS, CDR2 YFSETQ. The CDR3 is CASSSLAGGSYEQYF. In DNA, the CDR3 is TGCGCCAGCAGCTCCCTAGCGGGAGGATCCTACGAGCAGTACTTC.

This sequence joins TRBV21-1 and TRBJ1-4. TRBV21-1 is a pseudogene segment. The CDR3 loop spans 15 amino acids. CDR3 nucleotide sequence: TGTGCCAGCAGCAAAGAACGCTCCACTAATGAAAAACTGTTTTTT. Translated, it gives CASSKERSTNEKLFF.

CDR3 sequence reads: CASDERLSGQAYYGYTF. The CDR3 DNA follows: TGTGCCAGCGACGAGAGGTTATCAGGACAGGCCTACTATGGCTACACCTTC. The chain carries TRBV28 and TRBJ1-2; 7 positions agree with TRBD1. The CDR3 spans 17 residues. The V gene's germline CDR1 is MDHEN and CDR2 SYDVKM. V was clipped by 8 bases and J by 3 bases; unmatched bases: 18.

The chain joins TRBV24-1 to TRBJ2-1; D is uncertain. Between the trimmed V and J ends, which lost 4 bases and 3 bases, there was a span of 18 bases. The CDR3 length is 17 residues. Germline V gene data show CDR1 as KGHDR and CDR2 as SFDVKD. This chain's CDR3 is CATSDRRVGWNYNEQFF. The CDR3 coding sequence is TGTGCCACCAGTGACCGCCGTGTAGGGTGGAACTACAATGAGCAGTTCTTC.

This sequence joins TRBV7-9 and TRBJ1-3; 8 bases line up with TRBD1. Germline values: CDR1 SEHNR, CDR2 FQNEAQ (reference sequence). The CDR3 loop spans 16 amino acids. The V gene end was trimmed by 3 bases and the J gene end by 1 base; junction bases not matched to a gene: 5. CDR3 bases: TGTGCCAGCAGCTTGGCCCAGGGGGCTTCTGGAAACACCATATATTTT. Protein product: CASSLAQGASGNTIYF.

This chain connects TRBV5-5 to TRBJ1-1; TRBD1 is a possible D gene (6 bases). This CDR3 has 12 amino acids. Looked up from germline, CDR1 is SGHKS and CDR2 is YYEKEE (reference sequence). Trimming removed 5 bases from V and 6 bases from J, with 11 bases in between. This chain's CDR3 is CASSVGAAEAFF. The CDR3 nucleotides are TGTGCCAGCAGTGTGGGGGCAGCTGAAGCTTTCTTT. The whole variable domain, filled in from reference TRBV5-5 and TRBJ1-1, reads DAGVTQSPTHLIKTRGQQVTLRCSPISGHKSVSWYQQVLGQGPQFIFQYYEKEERGRGNFPDRFSARQFPNYSSELNVNALLLGDSALYLCASSVGAAEAFFGQGTRLTVV.

The chain recombines TRBV4-2 with TRBJ1-1; TRBD1 is a possible D gene (5 bases). The V gene's germline CDR1 is LGHNA and CDR2 YNFKEQ. Between the trimmed V and J ends, which lost 0 bases and 4 bases, there was a span of 9 bases. CDR3 length equals 14 residues. CDR3 region: CASSQEGVSTEAFF. The DNA of the CDR3 is TGTGCCAGCAGCCAAGAAGGGGTGAGCACTGAAGCTTTCTTT.

In DNA, the CDR3 is TGTGCCAGCAGCTTAGCCGTTGGGCAGTTAGCTAACTATGGCTACACCTTC. As protein: CASSLAVGQLANYGYTF. The V gene is TRBV7-2, the J gene TRBJ1-2; the D is unclear. Germline CDR1 SGHTA, CDR2 FQGNSA. The CDR3 totals 17 residues. The germline V and J ends were trimmed by 0 bases and 0 bases, with 14 bases remaining between them.

This chain uses TRBV19 with TRBJ1-1, with TRBD1 identical over 7 bases. Germline CDR1 reads LNHDA; CDR2 reads SQIVND (reference sequence). J was trimmed by 4 bases and V by 4 bases; bases with no gene match: 12. CDR3 size: 16 residues. The CDR3: CASSKSSGGLVTEAFF. CDR3 DNA: TGTGCCAGTAGTAAATCCTCAGGGGGGTTGGTCACTGAAGCTTTCTTT.

The chain links TRBV28 to TRBJ1-1, with D tentatively TRBD1 (6 bases). CDR1 MDHEN and CDR2 SYDVKM come from the germline V gene. The V end was cut by 3 bases, the J end by 0 bases, with 11 bases between. The CDR3 has 15 amino acids. CDR3 loop: CASSLTGDMNTEAFF. The CDR3 bases are TGTGCCAGCAGTTTGACAGGAGACATGAACACTGAAGCTTTCTTT.

The chain has TRBV21-1 and TRBJ2-5; the table gives TRBD1 as D, unverified against the DNA. TRBV21-1 is designated a pseudogene. This CDR3 has 17 residues. The CDR3 protein is CASSKQGHPLPQETQYF. DNA for the CDR3: TGTGCCAGCAGCAAACAGGGACACCCACTTCCCCAAGAGACCCAGTACTTC.

The chain uses TRBV21-1 and TRBJ2-7; the table's D call of TRBD2 was not tested on the DNA. TRBV21-1 is tagged as a pseudogene. The length of the CDR3 is 17 residues. CDR3 in amino acids: CASSKEVGGTSPNEQYF. CDR3 DNA: TGTGCCAGCAGCAAAGAGGTGGGAGGCACTTCCCCCAACGAGCAGTACTTC.

The chain recombines TRBV5-4 with TRBJ2-5, with TRBD2 matching over 12 bases. V shed 4 bases, J shed 0 bases, and the junction held 4 bases outside the gene matches. The length of the CDR3 is 16 residues. The germline CDR1 and CDR2 sequences are SGHNT and YYREEE (reference sequence). For the CDR3, the DNA is TGTGCCAGCAGCCTGCTAGCGGGAGGGCACCAAGAGACCCAGTACTTC. Its protein is CASSLLAGGHQETQYF. The full variable domain, with the rest looked up from reference TRBV5-4 and TRBJ2-5, is ETGVTQSPTHLIKTRGQQVTLRCSSQSGHNTVSWYQQALGQGPQFIFQYYREEENGRGNFPPRFSGLQFPNYSSELNVNALELDDSALYLCASSLLAGGHQETQYFGPGTRLLVL.

The chain links TRBV7-3 to TRBJ1-2; the D gene is possibly TRBD1 (5 bases). V shed 1 base and J shed 6 bases, with 15 bases lying between them. The CDR3 contains 15 residues. CDR1 is SGHTA and CDR2 is FQGTGA in the germline V gene. CDR3 sequence: CASSLNGAGGDGYTF. The CDR3 DNA sequence: TGTGCCAGCAGCTTAAATGGAGCCGGGGGGGATGGCTACACCTTC.

The chain joins TRBV6-5 to TRBJ1-2, with 7 bases that match TRBD1. Germline V gene lookup returns CDR1 MNHEY and CDR2 SVGAGI. This CDR3 has 14 residues. V was pared by 4 bases and J by 4 bases, with 6 bases of the junction left unmatched. The CDR3 nucleotides are TGTGCCAGCAGTTCTCAGGGGGACCGCTATGGCTACACCTTC. It encodes CASSSQGDRYGYTF.